This passage covers 29 T cell receptor beta chains from one sample sequenced in a study of neoadjuvant anti-PD-1 for oral cavity cancer (dated by TCRdb to 2020 to 2022). The protocol used for the library was the immunoSEQ multiplex PCR assay. This is the immuneACCESS table as TCRdb keeps it, with only in-frame sequences that have V and J called. A part of the clones is gone; compared with another copy, unresolved V genes explain less than half, and the rest is unexplained. The sample table records over 80,000 clones; roughly 80% of these occur just once. The top ten clonotypes cover roughly 3% of the sample. Per the publication, the time point label means: before neoadjuvant nivolumab. The source was PBMCs, collected before nivolumab (anti-PD-1) treatment. The receptors come from a person aged 35-79 years with oral cavity squamous cell carcinoma.

CDR3 region: CASSGGSTNYGYTF. The CDR3 nucleotides are TGCGCCAGCAGCGGGGGGAGTACCAACTATGGCTACACCTTC. The chain employs TRBV5-1 and TRBJ1-2; weak D call: TRBD1 (5 bases). The V and J ends lost 4 bases and 2 bases respectively, with 12 bases between them. CDR1 is SGHRS and CDR2 is YFSETQ in the germline V gene. CDR3 length: 14 residues.

The V and J genes are TRBV15 and TRBJ2-6; D tentatively fits TRBD1 or TRBD2 (6 bases each). Between the trimmed V and J ends, which lost 0 bases and 0 bases, there was a span of 21 bases. The CDR3 covers 21 residues. CDR1 LNHNV and CDR2 YYDKDF come from the germline V gene (reference sequence). The DNA of the CDR3 is TGTGCCACCAGCAGAGAGAGGGGGGTTACCCACCCCCTCTCTGGGGCCAACGTCCTGACTTTC. This gives the protein CATSRERGVTHPLSGANVLTF. Combining the CDR3 with reference TRBV15 and TRBJ2-6 gives the whole variable domain DAMVIQNPRYQVTQFGKPVTLSCSQTLNHNVMYWYQQKSSQAPKLLFHYYDKDFNNEADTPDNFQSRRPNTSFCFLDIRSPGLGDTAMYLCATSRERGVTHPLSGANVLTFGAGSRLTVL.

The V and J genes are TRBV5-4 and TRBJ1-3, with D hard to call. The length of the CDR3 is 16 residues. Per the germline V gene, CDR1 is SGHNT and CDR2 is YYREEE (reference sequence). Trimming pared 0 bases from V and 0 bases from J, leaving 10 bases between. The CDR3 bases are TGTGCCAGCAGCTTGGGGACTGATACCTCTGGAAACACCATATATTTT. Protein product: CASSLGTDTSGNTIYF.

This CDR3 is CAIREDRDLAFF. CDR3 DNA: TGTGCCATCAGGGAAGACCGGGACCTAGCTTTCTTT. V usage is TRBV10-3 and J usage is TRBJ1-1; tentative D call: TRBD1 (5 bases). The length of the CDR3 is 12 residues. Germline V gives CDR1 ENHRY, CDR2 SYGVKD. With 6 bases removed from V and 10 bases from J, the gap between germline ends came to 15 bases.

CDR3 sequence: CSVGSGLAGNYNEQFF. The CDR3, as DNA: TGCAGCGTTGGGTCGGGACTAGCGGGAAACTACAATGAGCAGTTCTTC. The V and J genes are TRBV29-1 and TRBJ2-1, with TRBD2 identical over 13 bases. CDR3 length: 16 amino acids. CDR1 is SQVTM and CDR2 is ANQGSEA in the germline V gene. V shed 4 bases, J shed 3 bases, and the junction held 6 bases outside the gene matches.

The rearrangement links TRBV28 to TRBJ2-3, with 10 bases lining up with TRBD2. Unmatched junction bases numbered 5, after V lost 7 bases and J lost 4 bases. The CDR3 runs 14 residues. CDR1 MDHEN and CDR2 SYDVKM come from the germline V gene. CDR3 coding DNA: TGTGCCAGCACACTAGCGGGACGGCCAGATACGCAGTATTTT. This gives the protein CASTLAGRPDTQYF.

DNA for the CDR3: TGTGCCAGCAGCCCGACCGGGACAGGGAGATACAATGAGCAGTTCTTC. This encodes CASSPTGTGRYNEQFF. J is TRBJ2-1 and V is TRBV5-8; 9 nucleotides match TRBD1. V was pared by 4 bases and J by 4 bases, with 9 bases of the junction left unmatched. The CDR3 has 16 amino acids. Germline CDR1 is SGHTS and CDR2 is YDEGEE.

The table lists this clone with a count of one. V gene TRBV20-1 combines with J gene TRBJ1-2; unclear D gene. From germline, CDR1 is DFQATT and CDR2 SNEGSKA (reference sequence). The CDR3 loop spans 10 amino acids. V was cut by 3 bases and J by 6 bases, with 5 bases left in between. The chain's CDR3 is CSARRDGYTF. In nucleotides, the CDR3 is TGCAGTGCTAGGAGAGATGGCTACACCTTC.

This rearrangement joins TRBV5-6 to TRBJ2-6, with D uncertain. Trimming stripped 7 bases from V and 2 bases from J, with 4 bases between. Germline V gene sequence: CDR1 SGHDT, CDR2 YYEEEE. The CDR3 has 12 amino acids. CDR3 in amino acids: CASRAGANVLTF. CDR3 in DNA: TGTGCCAGCCGGGCTGGGGCCAACGTCCTGACTTTC.

This clone was found once. This sequence joins TRBV6-5 and TRBJ1-1; TRBD1 matches at 7 bases. CDR3 length equals 13 residues. V shed 6 bases and J 3 bases; nucleotides not matched to a gene: 4. The germline V gene encodes CDR1 MNHEY and CDR2 SVGAGI. The CDR3 sequence is CASRGGGDTEAFF. DNA of the CDR3: TGTGCCAGCAGGGGAGGGGGCGACACTGAAGCTTTCTTT.

The rearrangement uses TRBV7-9 and TRBJ2-2, with D possibly matching TRBD2 (5 bases). Germline V gene data show CDR1 as SEHNR and CDR2 as FQNEAQ (reference sequence). CDR3 length equals 14 residues. The V gene lost 5 bases and the J gene lost 6 bases, with 13 bases spanning the gap. CDR3 loop: CASSPQDYSGELFF. In DNA form, the CDR3 reads TGTGCCAGCAGCCCACAAGACTATTCCGGGGAGCTGTTTTTT.

Remarks on this clone: At the DNA level, this CDR3 is encoded by other sequences in the same sample as well. The chain has TRBV10-3 and TRBJ2-7, with unresolved D. CDR3 length: 13 amino acids. The germline CDR1 and CDR2 sequences are ENHRY and SYGVKD. The ends were cut back, 3 bases at V and 2 bases at J, with 8 bases in the middle. This chain's CDR3 is CAISDGRTYEQYF. The DNA for the CDR3 is TGTGCCATCAGTGATGGACGGACCTACGAGCAGTACTTC.

This clone was recorded a few times. The chain combines TRBV7-2 with TRBJ2-7; D is possibly TRBD1 (5 bases). This CDR3 has 14 residues. V was cut by 2 bases and J by 3 bases, with 11 bases left in between. Germline V gene lookup returns CDR1 SGHTA and CDR2 FQGNSA. The CDR3 here is CASSLQAGYYEQYF. The CDR3 DNA reads TGTGCCAGCAGCTTACAGGCAGGGTACTACGAGCAGTACTTC.

The rearrangement uses TRBV5-1 and TRBJ1-4; D is ambiguous. Germline V gene sequence: CDR1 SGHRS, CDR2 YFSETQ. Trimming removed 0 bases at V and 0 bases at J, with 9 bases between. The CDR3 totals 16 residues. The CDR3 DNA is TGCGCCAGCAGCTTGGGTCCGACGTCAACTAATGAAAAACTGTTTTTT. As protein: CASSLGPTSTNEKLFF.

This rearrangement joins TRBV10-3 to TRBJ1-1; 8 bases line up with TRBD1. The germline gives CDR1 ENHRY, CDR2 SYGVKD. This CDR3 spans 18 amino acids. With V trimmed by 4 bases and J by 1 base, 14 bases remained unmatched. The CDR3 sequence: CAISVAQGQGVPNTEAFF. In DNA form, the CDR3 reads TGTGCCATCAGTGTGGCCCAAGGACAGGGTGTGCCGAACACTGAAGCTTTCTTT.

The rearrangement uses TRBV19 and TRBJ1-1; the D is unclear. The CDR3 is 13 residues long. Germline assignment: CDR1 LNHDA and CDR2 SQIVND (reference sequence). Trimming removed 7 bases from V and 7 bases from J, with 16 bases in between. CDR3 in amino acids: CASMGGVVSEAFF. In DNA, the CDR3 is TGTGCCAGTATGGGTGGCGTGGTTAGTGAAGCTTTCTTT.

The chain has TRBV5-6 and TRBJ2-1; D may be TRBD2 (6 bases). Looked up from germline, CDR1 is SGHDT and CDR2 is YYEEEE. This CDR3 has 16 amino acids. V shed 4 bases and J shed 8 bases, with 22 bases lying between them. The CDR3 DNA reads TGTGCCAGCAGCCCTGGAGGGCTCGCGGGTTTGGATGAGCAGTTCTTC. Translated, it gives CASSPGGLAGLDEQFF.

The V gene is TRBV10-3, the J gene TRBJ2-5; possibly TRBD1 for D (5 bases). Germline V gene lookup returns CDR1 ENHRY and CDR2 SYGVKD. V lost 4 bases and J lost 3, with 15 bases in between. CDR3 size: 15 residues. The DNA for the CDR3 is TGTGCCATCAGTGTGAATTCAGGGTCGAAAGAGACCCAGTACTTC. Translated, it gives CAISVNSGSKETQYF.

This clone appeared a few times. The rearrangement links TRBV28 to TRBJ2-1, with D unclear. The CDR3 consists of 13 residues. Germline V lookup: CDR1 MDHEN, CDR2 SYDVKM. The germline V and J ends were trimmed by 7 bases and 2 bases, with 9 bases remaining between them. The CDR3 protein is CASNQGTYNEQFF. CDR3 bases: TGTGCCAGCAACCAAGGGACCTACAATGAGCAGTTCTTC.

A few counts support this clone. The chain joins TRBV29-1 to TRBJ1-1; no reliable D call. Per germline, CDR1 SQVTM and CDR2 ANQGSEA. Trimming pared 4 bases from V and 7 bases from J, leaving 7 bases between. The CDR3 consists of 10 residues. CDR3 bases: TGCAGCGTTGTGGCAGTTGAAGCTTTCTTT. Amino acids: CSVVAVEAFF.

The chain carries TRBV6-1 and TRBJ2-7; D is undetermined. V was cut by 7 bases and J by 2 bases, with 18 bases left in between. The germline V gene encodes CDR1 MNHNS and CDR2 SASEGT. CDR3 length: 15 amino acids. The chain's CDR3 is CASTPDTFKAYEQYF. The CDR3 DNA is TGTGCCAGCACCCCAGACACTTTCAAAGCCTACGAGCAGTACTTC.

This chain uses TRBV2 with TRBJ2-7, with D perhaps TRBD1 or TRBD2 (6 bases each). Germline assignment: CDR1 SNHLY and CDR2 FYNNEI. This CDR3 contains 14 residues. Trimming stripped 2 bases from V and 2 bases from J, with 10 bases between. The CDR3: CASSETGAAYEQYF. CDR3 bases: TGTGCCAGCAGTGAAACGGGGGCGGCCTACGAGCAGTACTTC. Combining the CDR3 with reference TRBV2 and TRBJ2-7 gives the whole variable domain EPEVTQTPSHQVTQMGQEVILRCVPISNHLYFYWYRQILGQKVEFLVSFYNNEISEKSEIFDDQFSVERPDGSNFTLKIRSTKLEDSAMYFCASSETGAAYEQYFGPGTRLTVT.

This chain uses TRBV30 with TRBJ2-1, with TRBD2 identical over 7 bases. Unmatched junction bases numbered 6, after V lost 0 bases and J lost 7 bases. The CDR3 runs 14 residues. Germline CDR1 GTSNPN, CDR2 SVGIG (reference sequence). The CDR3 DNA reads TGTGCCTGGAGTGTAGGGCTAGCGGTGAATGAGCAGTTCTTC. This encodes CAWSVGLAVNEQFF.

This clone appeared once. J is TRBJ2-7 and V is TRBV5-1; D is unclear. V shed 4 bases and J shed 4 bases, with 15 bases lying between them. Germline CDR1 is SGHRS and CDR2 is YFSETQ. The CDR3 spans 14 residues. For the CDR3, the DNA is TGCGCCAGCAGCCTTGACTGGGAAAGATACGAGCAGTACTTC. Translated: CASSLDWERYEQYF.

The chain joins TRBV10-3 to TRBJ2-3; D is possibly TRBD1 (5 bases). CDR1 ENHRY and CDR2 SYGVKD come from the germline V gene. The CDR3 consists of 12 residues. With 10 bases removed from V and 7 bases from J, the gap between germline ends came to 15 bases. CDR3 sequence (DNA): TGTGCCACCAGGAGTGGGGCGAATACGCAGTATTTT. Its translation: CATRSGANTQYF.

This clone has just one count. This sequence joins TRBV6-5 and TRBJ2-7; the D is unclear. V was pared by 7 bases and J by 2 bases, with 15 bases between. Germline CDR1 reads MNHEY; CDR2 reads SVGAGI. This CDR3 is built from 14 residues. Here the CDR3 DNA reads TGTGCCAGCATCCTCTGGCTAGATACCTACGAGCAGTACTTC. This gives the protein CASILWLDTYEQYF.

The chain uses TRBV4-2 and TRBJ2-3, with 9 bases that match TRBD2. The CDR3 is made up of 16 amino acids. The germline gives CDR1 LGHNA, CDR2 YNFKEQ. J gave up 6 bases and V 0 bases, and 7 bases lay outside the gene matches. The CDR3 DNA reads as TGTGCCAGCAGCCAAGAAGCCCTAGCGGGGTGGGATACGCAGTATTTT. Amino acids: CASSQEALAGWDTQYF.

The V gene is TRBV5-6, the J gene TRBJ1-2; D not certain. Trimming stripped 1 base from V and 8 bases from J, with 9 bases between. Germline lookup yields CDR1 SGHDT and CDR2 YYEEEE. The CDR3 covers 12 residues. This chain's CDR3 is CASSLSTGGYTF. The DNA of the CDR3 is TGTGCCAGCAGCTTGAGTACTGGAGGCTACACCTTC.

The chain joins TRBV6-5 to TRBJ2-1, with no clear D. The V gene lost 6 bases and the J gene lost 0 bases, with 6 bases spanning the gap. The V gene's germline CDR1 is MNHEY and CDR2 SVGAGI. This CDR3 has 13 amino acids. CDR3 protein: CASRVSSYNEQFF. The DNA for the CDR3 is TGTGCCAGCAGGGTAAGCTCCTACAATGAGCAGTTCTTC.